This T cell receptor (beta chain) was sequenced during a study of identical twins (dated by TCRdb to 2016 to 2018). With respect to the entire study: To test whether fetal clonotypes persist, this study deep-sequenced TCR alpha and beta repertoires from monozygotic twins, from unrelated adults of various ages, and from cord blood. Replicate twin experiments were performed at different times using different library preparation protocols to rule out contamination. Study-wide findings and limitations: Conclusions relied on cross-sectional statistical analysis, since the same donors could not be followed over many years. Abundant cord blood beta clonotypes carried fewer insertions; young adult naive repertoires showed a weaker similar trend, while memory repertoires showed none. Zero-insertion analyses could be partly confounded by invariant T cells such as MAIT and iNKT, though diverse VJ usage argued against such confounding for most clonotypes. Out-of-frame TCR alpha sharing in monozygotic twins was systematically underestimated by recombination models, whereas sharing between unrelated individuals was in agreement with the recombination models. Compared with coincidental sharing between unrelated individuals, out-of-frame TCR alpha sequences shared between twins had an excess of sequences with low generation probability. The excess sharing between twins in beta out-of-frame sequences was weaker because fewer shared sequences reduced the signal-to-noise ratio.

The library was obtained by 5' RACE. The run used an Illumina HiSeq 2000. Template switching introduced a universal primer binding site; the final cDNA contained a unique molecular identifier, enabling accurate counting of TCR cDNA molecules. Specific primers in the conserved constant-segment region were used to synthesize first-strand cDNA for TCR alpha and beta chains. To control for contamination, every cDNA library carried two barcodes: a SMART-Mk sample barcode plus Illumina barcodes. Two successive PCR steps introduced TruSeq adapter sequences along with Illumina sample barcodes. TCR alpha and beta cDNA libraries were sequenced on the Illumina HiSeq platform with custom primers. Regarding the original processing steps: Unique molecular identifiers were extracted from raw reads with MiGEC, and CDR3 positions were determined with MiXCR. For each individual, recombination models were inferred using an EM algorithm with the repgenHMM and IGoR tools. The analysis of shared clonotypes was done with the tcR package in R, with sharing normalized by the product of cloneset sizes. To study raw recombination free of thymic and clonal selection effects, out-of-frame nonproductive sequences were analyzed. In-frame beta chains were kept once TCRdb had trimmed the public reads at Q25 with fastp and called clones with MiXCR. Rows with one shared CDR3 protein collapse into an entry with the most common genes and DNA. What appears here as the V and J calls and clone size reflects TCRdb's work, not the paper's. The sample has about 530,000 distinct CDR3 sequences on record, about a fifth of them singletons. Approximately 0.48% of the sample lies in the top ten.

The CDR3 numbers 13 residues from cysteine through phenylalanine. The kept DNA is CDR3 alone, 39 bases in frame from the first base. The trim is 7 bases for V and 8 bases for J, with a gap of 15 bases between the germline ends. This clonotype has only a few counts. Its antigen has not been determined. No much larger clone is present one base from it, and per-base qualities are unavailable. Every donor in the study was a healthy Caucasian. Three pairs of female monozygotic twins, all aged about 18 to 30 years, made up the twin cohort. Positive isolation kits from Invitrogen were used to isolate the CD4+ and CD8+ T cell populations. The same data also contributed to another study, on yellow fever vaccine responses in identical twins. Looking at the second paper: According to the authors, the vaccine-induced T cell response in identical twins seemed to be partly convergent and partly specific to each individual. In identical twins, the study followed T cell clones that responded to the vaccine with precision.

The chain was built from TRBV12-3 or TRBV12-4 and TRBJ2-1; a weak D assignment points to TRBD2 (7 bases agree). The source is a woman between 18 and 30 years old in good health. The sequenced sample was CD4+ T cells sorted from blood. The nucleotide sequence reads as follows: TGTGCCAGCAAACGAGGGGGGGGCTATGAGCAGTTCTTC. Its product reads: CASKRGGGYEQFF.